The 24 T cell receptor beta chains below all came from one sample that was sequenced in a study of T-cell memory formation after mild COVID-19. From the 5' RACE reads, TCRdb called clonotypes with MiXCR, one entry per CDR3 protein. The sample consists of approximately 480,000 distinct CDR3 sequences, 15% to 20% of them appearing once. The sequenced sample was PBMCs or a T cell subset sorted from them (not recorded which). The receptor source for this set is an adult woman who had mild COVID-19 (a few samples of this study predate the infection). Cell type and time point are not known.

The chain has TRBV4-3 and TRBJ2-3, with D perhaps TRBD2 (5 bases). The CDR3 is 17 amino acids. Germline lookup yields CDR1 LGHNA and CDR2 YSLEER. V lost 0 bases to trimming and J lost 6 bases, with 19 bases between them. The CDR3 loop is CASSQDSRTATLDTQYF. CDR3 sequence (DNA): TGCGCCAGCAGCCAAGATAGTCGGACTGCCACCCTCGATACGCAGTATTTT.

V gene TRBV30 combines with J gene TRBJ2-3; 11 positions agree with TRBD2. Germline-derived CDR1 and CDR2 are GTSNPN and SVGIG (reference sequence). The CDR3 spans 15 residues. The trim removed 4 bases at V and 4 bases at J, leaving 7 bases unmatched. CDR3 sequence reads: CAWTPGTSGPDTQYF. The CDR3 DNA follows: TGTGCCTGGACCCCCGGGACTAGCGGACCAGATACGCAGTATTTT.

In this sample, this clonotype turned up a few times. The chain recombines TRBV29-1 with TRBJ1-4; a possible D gene is TRBD1 (6 bases). Germline V CDR1 and CDR2: SQVTM, ANQGSEA. CDR3 size: 11 residues. Trimming pared 5 bases from V and 8 bases from J, leaving 9 bases between. This CDR3 reads CSVSQGEKLFF. CDR3 nucleotides: TGCAGCGTTAGCCAGGGGGAAAAACTGTTTTTT.

The chain links TRBV11-2 to TRBJ1-1, with 10 nucleotides matching TRBD1. Trimming at V came to 2 bases and at J to 5 bases, leaving 8 bases not matched to a gene. CDR3 size: 16 residues. Germline CDR1 SGHAT, CDR2 FQNNGV. The CDR3 region has the DNA TGTGCCAGCAGCTTACTGACAGGGGGCAAGGGGACTGAAGCTTTCTTT. Translating gives CASSLLTGGKGTEAFF.

In its sample, this clonotype was seen a few times. The rearrangement uses TRBV7-9 and TRBJ1-2, with 12 bases matching TRBD1. Per the germline V gene, CDR1 is SEHNR and CDR2 is FQNEAQ (reference sequence). After removal of 5 bases from V and 7 bases from J, the junction contained 11 bases not matched to a gene. This CDR3 region has 16 residues. DNA for the CDR3: TGTGCCAGCAGCCGGGACAGGGGGCGCGTATCCGTTGGCTACACCTTC. It yields the protein CASSRDRGRVSVGYTF.

V gene TRBV20-1 combines with J gene TRBJ2-1; TRBD2 agrees at 10 bases. This CDR3 has 16 amino acids. The germline gives CDR1 DFQATT, CDR2 SNEGSKA (reference sequence). J was trimmed by 3 bases and V by 0 bases; bases with no gene match: 5. CDR3: CSARDSSGGRYNEQFF. The CDR3 DNA reads TGCAGTGCTAGAGACTCTAGCGGGGGCCGCTACAATGAGCAGTTCTTC.

This clonotype came up a few times. The chain has TRBV12-3 or TRBV12-4 and TRBJ1-1; D possibly corresponds to TRBD1 (5 bases). The V end was cut by 3 bases, the J end by 1 base, with 9 bases between. The CDR3 is 14 amino acids. The CDR3 spells CASSFSRANTEAFF. The CDR3 DNA sequence: TGTGCCAGCAGTTTTAGCAGGGCGAACACTGAAGCTTTCTTT.

The chain recombines TRBV7-8 with TRBJ1-5; 7 positions match TRBD1. Germline V CDR1 and CDR2: SGHVS, FQNEAQ. The CDR3 sequence is 14 residues long. Germline trimming cut 1 base from V and 8 bases from J; bases unmatched to any gene: 5. The CDR3 region has the DNA TGTGCCAGCAGCTTAGGAGGGGGCAAGGAGCCCCAGCATTTT. Translated: CASSLGGGKEPQHF.

This clonotype appeared a few times. The chain has TRBV7-2 and TRBJ1-2; D is undetermined. Germline-derived CDR1 and CDR2 are SGHTA and FQGNSA. Trimming removed 2 bases from V and 6 bases from J, with 19 bases in between. CDR3 length equals 16 residues. The CDR3 DNA reads as TGTGCCAGCAGCTTAATGTATTTCTCGTCTGGGAATGGCTACACCTTC. Protein sequence: CASSLMYFSSGNGYTF.

V gene TRBV25-1 combines with J gene TRBJ1-3; maybe TRBD1 (5 bases). Trimming removed 1 base from V and 0 bases from J, with 13 bases in between. The CDR3 runs to 17 residues. Germline loops: CDR1 MGHDK, CDR2 SYGVNS. In DNA, the CDR3 is TGTGCCAGCAGTGAATCATTAGGGGAGAGCTCTGGAAACACCATATATTTT. Its protein is CASSESLGESSGNTIYF.

The chain recombines TRBV7-8 with TRBJ2-3; 10 bases are shared with TRBD1. Per the germline V gene, CDR1 is SGHVS and CDR2 is FQNEAQ. The CDR3 totals 15 residues. After removal of 5 bases from V and 5 bases from J, the junction contained 7 bases not matched to a gene. CDR3 in amino acids: CASSSDRGQIDTQYF. Written as DNA, the CDR3 is TGTGCCAGCAGCAGTGACAGGGGGCAAATAGATACGCAGTATTTT.

The V call is TRBV7-9, the J call TRBJ1-1; 7 bases agree with TRBD1. V gave up 3 bases and J gave up 1 base; unmatched junction bases: 5. Germline loops: CDR1 SEHNR, CDR2 FQNEAQ (reference sequence). The CDR3 is 15 residues long. Here the CDR3 reads CASSFSRDRNTEAFF. In nucleotides, the CDR3 is TGTGCCAGCAGCTTTTCCCGGGACAGGAACACTGAAGCTTTCTTT.

This clonotype was found a few times. This chain uses TRBV15 with TRBJ2-1, with 7 bases lining up with TRBD2. The CDR3 is made up of 18 amino acids. V lost 0 bases to trimming and J lost 4 bases; unmatched junction nucleotides: 12. Per germline, CDR1 LNHNV and CDR2 YYDKDF (reference sequence). CDR3 in amino acids: CATSREVGGLAAYNEQFF. The DNA of the CDR3 is TGTGCCACCAGCAGAGAAGTAGGTGGGCTAGCGGCTTACAATGAGCAGTTCTTC.

As for this clonotype: A junction boundary mismatches the germline segment, possibly from a read error. This chain uses TRBV18 with TRBJ1-4; no clear D gene. From germline, CDR1 is KGHSH and CDR2 LQKENI. The CDR3 totals 14 residues. CDR3 in amino acids: CASSPLSANEKLFF. In DNA, the CDR3 is TGTGCCAGCTCACCACTAAGCGCTAACGAAAAACTGTTTTTT.

This clonotype was detected ten times or more. J is TRBJ1-6 and V is TRBV5-1; D is uncertain. V was pared by 4 bases and J by 7 bases, with 18 bases between. Germline V CDR1 and CDR2: SGHRS, YFSETQ. The CDR3 has 16 amino acids. CDR3 nucleotide sequence: TGCGCCAGCAGCCCCCGAATAGGAATGGAAAATTCACCCCTCCACTTT. It codes for CASSPRIGMENSPLHF.

This clonotype was seen more than once but under ten times. The CDR3, as DNA: TGTGCCAGCTCACCACGGACCTGGGACGGCAATGAGCAGTTCTTC. Translating gives CASSPRTWDGNEQFF. The chain recombines TRBV18 with TRBJ2-1; D may be TRBD1 or TRBD2 (5 bases each). This CDR3 is built from 15 residues. Germline CDR1 is KGHSH and CDR2 is LQKENI. The V end lost 1 base, the J end lost 6 bases, and 13 bases lay between the germline ends.

The chain joins TRBV20-1 to TRBJ2-7, with 8 bases aligning to TRBD1. In germline, CDR1 is DFQATT, CDR2 SNEGSKA (reference sequence). This CDR3 comprises 14 residues. V lost 0 bases to trimming and J lost 1 base; unmatched junction nucleotides: 2. CDR3 sequence: CSARDHRGSYEQYF. DNA of the CDR3: TGCAGTGCTAGAGATCACAGGGGGTCCTACGAGCAGTACTTC.

This chain uses TRBV7-9 with TRBJ2-1, with TRBD1 identical over 10 bases. This CDR3 has 15 residues. Germline-derived CDR1 and CDR2 are SEHNR and FQNEAQ (reference sequence). Trimming cost V 4 bases and J 8 bases; bases outside gene matches: 8. CDR3 sequence: CASSSHRDRGHEQFF. Written as DNA, the CDR3 is TGTGCCAGCAGCTCACACCGGGACAGGGGCCATGAGCAGTTCTTC. Using reference TRBV7-9 and TRBJ2-1 for the parts outside the CDR3, the full variable domain is DTGVSQNPRHKITKRGQNVTFRCDPISEHNRLYWYRQTLGQGPEFLTYFQNEAQLEKSRLLSDRFSAERPKGSFSTLEIQRTEQGDSAMYLCASSSHRDRGHEQFFGPGTRLTVL.

This clonotype was seen a few times. This chain uses TRBV7-9 with TRBJ2-3; 13 positions agree with TRBD2. Germline CDR1 is SEHNR and CDR2 is FQNEAQ (reference sequence). The CDR3 runs to 14 residues. J lost 7 bases, V lost 5 bases, and 3 bases had no gene match. The CDR3 region has the DNA TGTGCCAGCAGCCGGGGACTAGCGGGGTATACGCAGTATTTT. Its translation is CASSRGLAGYTQYF.

This clonotype was counted only a few times. The rearrangement joins TRBV2 to TRBJ2-3; 14 bases line up with TRBD2. V lost 8 bases, J lost 8 bases, and 12 bases stayed unmatched. Per germline, CDR1 SNHLY and CDR2 FYNNEI. CDR3 length equals 16 residues. CDR3 sequence reads: CASASPGLAGAGTQYF. The CDR3 DNA reads TGTGCCAGCGCCTCACCGGGACTAGCGGGAGCCGGTACGCAGTATTTT.

The table lists this clonotype with a few counts. The V call is TRBV9, the J call TRBJ2-2; 8 bases align to TRBD1. V was pared by 2 bases and J by 4 bases, with 4 bases of the junction left unmatched. CDR3 length: 15 amino acids. The V gene's germline CDR1 is SGDLS and CDR2 YYNGEE. The CDR3 sequence is CASSVSRGLTGELFF. DNA of the CDR3: TGTGCCAGCAGCGTTTCCAGGGGGCTCACCGGGGAGCTGTTTTTT.

This clonotype occurred a few times. This rearrangement joins TRBV7-9 to TRBJ1-1, with 7 bases fitting TRBD1. The CDR3 is made up of 15 amino acids. J gave up 0 bases and V 5 bases, and 6 bases lay outside the gene matches. The germline gives CDR1 SEHNR, CDR2 FQNEAQ (reference sequence). As DNA, the CDR3 is TGTGCCAGCAGCACCACGACAGGGTTGAACACTGAAGCTTTCTTT. Amino acid sequence: CASSTTTGLNTEAFF.

This clonotype was recorded many times. The chain links TRBV5-1 to TRBJ2-2; a possible D gene is TRBD1 (5 bases). V was cut by 1 base and J by 0 bases, with 7 bases left in between. The CDR3 has 15 residues. Per germline, CDR1 SGHRS and CDR2 YFSETQ. In DNA form, the CDR3 reads TGCGCCAGCAGCTTGTCAGGGACGAACACCGGGGAGCTGTTTTTT. Translating it yields CASSLSGTNTGELFF.

The gene calls are TRBV24-1 and TRBJ1-2, with TRBD1 identical over 9 bases. This CDR3 spans 17 amino acids. The junction had 14 bases not matched to a gene; V was cut back by 4 bases and J by 6 bases. The germline V gene encodes CDR1 KGHDR and CDR2 SFDVKD. The CDR3 bases are TGTGCCACCAGTGACTCCCGGGACAGGGCTACGCCCGATGGCTACACCTTC. Translation: CATSDSRDRATPDGYTF.